Below, 15 T cell receptor beta chains from the same sample are listed, as sequenced in a study of blood T cell repertoires in COVID-19. Repertoires were generated with immunoSEQ multiplex PCR, while TCRdb's copy carries only in-frame clones and drops some. Among about 80,000 clones, 89% were seen once, and the ten largest hold 12%. Sequencing was done on a sample of peripheral blood. The receptors derive from a man aged 65 to 79 with active or convalescent COVID-19.

This chain links TRBV11-2 with TRBJ1-4; tentatively, D is TRBD1 (5 bases). CDR1 and CDR2 (germline): SGHAT, FQNNGV. Trimming pared 2 bases from V and 8 bases from J, leaving 15 bases between. The CDR3 has 15 amino acids. CDR3 DNA: TGTGCCAGCAGCTTACCCCCGACAGTATCGGAAAAACTGTTTTTT. It encodes CASSLPPTVSEKLFF.

V is TRBV27 and J is TRBJ2-7; D is perhaps TRBD1 (5 bases). CDR3 length: 14 residues. V gave up 7 bases and J gave up 6 bases, with 19 bases separating them. Looked up from germline, CDR1 is MNHEY and CDR2 is SMNVEV (reference sequence). CDR3 bases: TGTGCCAGCACCCCGGGTGGGGCCCCGGGCGAGCAGTACTTC. This translates into CASTPGGAPGEQYF.

The chain couples TRBV27 to TRBJ2-1; 7 bases fit TRBD1. Germline V gene sequence: CDR1 MNHEY, CDR2 SMNVEV (reference sequence). CDR3 length: 14 residues. J lost 5 bases, V lost 11 bases, and 12 bases had no gene match. This CDR3 reads CAGKKQGYDNEQFF. The CDR3 DNA sequence: TGTGCCGGAAAAAAACAGGGGTATGACAATGAGCAGTTCTTC.

This clone was observed once. The V and J genes are TRBV19 and TRBJ1-2; D uncertain. This CDR3 comprises 14 residues. Germline V gene lookup returns CDR1 LNHDA and CDR2 SQIVND (reference sequence). V was cut by 0 bases and J by 2 bases, with 7 bases left in between. DNA for the CDR3: TGTGCCAGTAGTATAGATTTACGGAACTATGGCTACACCTTC. This translates into CASSIDLRNYGYTF.

This chain links TRBV30 with TRBJ1-5, with D perhaps TRBD1 (6 bases). The V and J ends lost 2 bases and 3 bases respectively, with 11 bases between them. The CDR3 runs to 14 residues. Germline V gives CDR1 GTSNPN, CDR2 SVGIG (reference sequence). The CDR3 DNA is TGTGCCTGGAGTCAGGGGCTGGACAATCAGCCCCAGCATTTT. It translates to CAWSQGLDNQPQHF.

The rearrangement joins TRBV5-4 to TRBJ2-3, with 11 positions matching TRBD1. After removal of 2 bases from V and 7 bases from J, the junction contained 6 bases not matched to a gene. The length of the CDR3 is 15 residues. Germline CDR1 SGHNT, CDR2 YYREEE (reference sequence). CDR3 sequence reads: CASSLEWTGGNTQYF. The CDR3 DNA follows: TGTGCCAGCAGCTTAGAATGGACAGGGGGCAATACGCAGTATTTT.

The gene calls are TRBV6-5 and TRBJ1-1; no clear D gene. In germline, CDR1 is MNHEY, CDR2 SVGAGI. The length of the CDR3 is 14 residues. Trimming removed 2 bases from V and 1 base from J, with 8 bases in between. This CDR3 is CASSYLGRNTEAFF. The CDR3 DNA follows: TGTGCCAGCAGTTACCTTGGGAGGAACACTGAAGCTTTCTTT.

J is TRBJ1-5 and V is TRBV7-2; perhaps TRBD1 as D (5 bases). V was trimmed by 2 bases and J by 3 bases, leaving 14 bases between them. The CDR3 has 16 residues. CDR1 is SGHTA, CDR2 FQGNSA, per germline. The chain's CDR3 is CASSLSPAGINQPQHF. CDR3 nucleotides: TGTGCCAGCAGCTTATCTCCGGCAGGGATCAATCAGCCCCAGCATTTT.

V usage is TRBV5-1 and J usage is TRBJ2-1; 12 nucleotides align to TRBD2. CDR3 length equals 15 residues. From germline, CDR1 is SGHRS and CDR2 YFSETQ. V was pared by 3 bases and J by 10 bases, with 8 bases of the junction left unmatched. CDR3 nucleotide sequence: TGCGCCAGCAGCTGGGGACTAGCGGGTTCCCAGGAGCAGTTCTTC. It yields the protein CASSWGLAGSQEQFF.

The V call is TRBV7-8, the J call TRBJ1-2; 8 bases line up with TRBD1. CDR1 is SGHVS and CDR2 is FQNEAQ in the germline V gene. CDR3 length: 14 residues. V trimming: 3 bases; J trimming: 6 bases; junction bases outside the gene matches: 6. In nucleotides, the CDR3 is TGTGCCAGCAGCTTCCCGGACAGGGCGGATGGCTACACCTTC. It yields the protein CASSFPDRADGYTF.

The chain has TRBV30 and TRBJ2-5; D call uncertain. Germline loops: CDR1 GTSNPN, CDR2 SVGIG (reference sequence). Trimming took 0 bases from V and 2 from J, leaving 16 bases between them. The CDR3 sequence is 16 residues long. The CDR3 region is CAWSVAPGPPQETQYF. The CDR3 DNA sequence: TGTGCCTGGAGTGTAGCTCCGGGTCCCCCGCAAGAGACCCAGTACTTC. Filled out from reference TRBV30 and TRBJ2-5, the complete variable domain reads SQTIHQWPATLVQPVGSPLSLECTVEGTSNPNLYWYRQAAGRGLQLLFYSVGIGQISSEVPQNLSASRPQDRQFILSSKKLLLSDSGFYLCAWSVAPGPPQETQYFGPGTRLLVL.

This clone was observed a single time. The rearrangement uses TRBV7-6 and TRBJ1-6; D not resolved. The CDR3 loop spans 17 amino acids. Trimming pared 0 bases from V and 6 bases from J, leaving 15 bases between. Looked up from germline, CDR1 is SGHVS and CDR2 is FNYEAQ. CDR3 amino acids: CASSLAGRVPGNSPLHF. The CDR3, as DNA: TGTGCCAGCAGCTTAGCAGGGCGGGTACCCGGTAATTCACCCCTCCACTTT.

The chain is built from TRBV5-1 and TRBJ1-1; D gene unclear. Germline V CDR1 and CDR2: SGHRS, YFSETQ. The CDR3 runs 13 residues. Between the trimmed V and J ends, which lost 0 bases and 2 bases, there was a span of 5 bases. DNA of the CDR3: TGCGCCAGCAGCTTGGAAATAAACACTGAAGCTTTCTTT. It specifies CASSLEINTEAFF.

The chain combines TRBV3-1 (or the pseudogene TRBV3-2) with TRBJ2-1; 9 positions agree with TRBD2. The CDR3 contains 17 residues. Losses at the gene ends were 6 bases for V and 3 bases for J; bases not matched to a gene: 12. Germline V lookup: CDR1 LGHDT, CDR2 YNNKEL (reference sequence). The CDR3 nucleotides are TGTGCCAGCAGATCGTTGGCGGGGGGGCCCTTCTACAATGAGCAGTTCTTC. Translated: CASRSLAGGPFYNEQFF.

V gene TRBV15 combines with J gene TRBJ2-1; 10 bases line up with TRBD1. This CDR3 contains 17 residues. Germline V gives CDR1 LNHNV, CDR2 YYDKDF (reference sequence). V lost 0 bases, J lost 3 bases, and 5 bases stayed unmatched. Here the CDR3 reads CATSRDLDRGIYNEQFF. CDR3 sequence (DNA): TGTGCCACCAGCAGAGATCTGGACAGGGGGATCTACAATGAGCAGTTCTTC.